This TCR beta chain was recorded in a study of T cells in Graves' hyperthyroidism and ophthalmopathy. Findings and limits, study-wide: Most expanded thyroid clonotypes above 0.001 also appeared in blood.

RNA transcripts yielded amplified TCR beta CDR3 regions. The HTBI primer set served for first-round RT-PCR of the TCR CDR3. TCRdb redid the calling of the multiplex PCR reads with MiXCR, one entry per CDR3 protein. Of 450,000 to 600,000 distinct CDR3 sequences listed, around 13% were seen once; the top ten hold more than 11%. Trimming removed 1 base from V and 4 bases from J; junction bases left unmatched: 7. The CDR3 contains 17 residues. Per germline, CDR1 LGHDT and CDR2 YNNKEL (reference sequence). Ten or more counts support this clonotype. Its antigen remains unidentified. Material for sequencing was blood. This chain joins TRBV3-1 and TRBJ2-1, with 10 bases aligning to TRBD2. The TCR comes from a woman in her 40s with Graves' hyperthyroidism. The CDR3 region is CASSQVPSGSVYNEQFF. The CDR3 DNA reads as TGTGCCAGCAGCCAAGTCCCTAGCGGGAGTGTATACAATGAGCAGTTCTTC.